A selection of T cell receptor beta chains follows, all from one sample in a study of somatic mutations in cytotoxic T cells in rheumatoid arthritis. Using immunoSEQ multiplex PCR, the repertoire was profiled, and TCRdb retains in-frame clones only, with some absent. The repertoire holds 35,000 to 40,000 clones, around 80% seen once, with about 3.4% in the top ten. Sample: CD8+ T cells sorted from blood. These receptors came from a man aged 40-49 years in good health. The CDR3 runs from the conserved cysteine through the conserved F or W. D genes are given only for firm matches. Clone size appears in some rows only: once, few, many, or a class for an expanded clone.

d_call | j_call | clone_size | v_call | cdr3_nt | cdr3_aa
TRBD2 | TRBJ2-3 | . | TRBV4-2 | TGTGCCAGCAGCCAAGCCCCTATAGCGGGACTCCCCCTTAACACAGATACGCAGTATTTT | CASSQAPIAGLPLNTDTQYF
. | TRBJ2-1 | . | TRBV11-2 | TGTGCCAGCAGCCTACCATCCGGAGGGGCCTACAATGAGCAGTTCTTC | CASSLPSGGAYNEQFF
. | TRBJ2-3 | . | TRBV27 | TGTGCCAGCAGTTTCCATCCCACAGATACGCAGTATTTT | CASSFHPTDTQYF
TRBD2 | TRBJ2-1 | . | TRBV27 | TGTGCCAGCAAACTCCTAGCGGGAGGTTACAATGAGCAGTTCTTC | CASKLLAGGYNEQFF
TRBD1 | TRBJ1-5 | few | TRBV6-5 | TGTGCCAGCAGCTGGACAGGAGGGCAGCCCCAGCATTTT | CASSWTGGQPQHF
. | TRBJ2-5 | . | TRBV27 | TGTGCCAGCAGCCAATCAGGGGAACCGGAGACCCAGTACTTC | CASSQSGEPETQYF
TRBD2 | TRBJ2-1 | . | TRBV7-9 | TGTGCCAGCAGCTTCCAAAGGACTAGCGGGAACTCCTACAATGAGCAGTTCTTC | CASSFQRTSGNSYNEQFF
. | TRBJ2-7 | . | TRBV4-1 | TGCGCCAGCAGCCAAGGGGGTGGTCCGTCCTACGAGCAGTACTTC | CASSQGGGPSYEQYF
TRBD2 | TRBJ2-5 | . | TRBV7-3 | TGTGCCAGCAGCTCCGGACTAGCGGGAGCGTGGGAGACCCAGTACTTC | CASSSGLAGAWETQYF
. | TRBJ2-1 | . | TRBV5-6 | TGTGCCAGCAGTCAAGGGAATCGGGAGACCTACAATGAGCAGTTCTTC | CASSQGNRETYNEQFF
. | TRBJ1-1 | . | TRBV28 | TGTGCCAGCAGCCCAGGGAGGGCGCGGAATGTGAACACTGAAGCTTTCTTT | CASSPGRARNVNTEAFF
. | TRBJ1-2 | . | TRBV14 | TGTGCCAGCAGCCCCCGCTCAAGCAGGGATCGAGGCTACACCTTC | CASSPRSSRDRGYTF
. | TRBJ2-3 | . | TRBV5-4 | TGTGCCAGCAGCTTGTGGGGAGATACGCAGTATTTT | CASSLWGDTQYF
. | TRBJ2-5 | . | TRBV27 | TGTGCCAGCAGTCCATCGGCAGGTTGGGAGACCCAGTACTTC | CASSPSAGWETQYF
. | TRBJ1-3 | . | TRBV9 | TGTGCCAGCACTCGGGGAAGGGATGGAAACACCATATATTTT | CASTRGRDGNTIYF
. | TRBJ2-7 | . | TRBV5-1 | TGCGCCAGCAGCTTGCTGGGCGGCGAAGCCTACGAGCAGTACTTC | CASSLLGGEAYEQYF
TRBD2 | TRBJ2-5 | . | TRBV27 | TGTGCCAGCAGTCCGGAGGAGATCGGGGGGGAGACCCAGTACTTC | CASSPEEIGGETQYF
. | TRBJ1-1 | . | TRBV4-1 | TGCGCCAGCAGCCAGGGGGGGGCGATTTCTTACACTGAAGCTTTCTTT | CASSQGGAISYTEAFF
. | TRBJ1-2 | . | TRBV9 | TGTGCCAGCAGCGTGACCTCAGGCGGACACTATGGCTACACCTTC | CASSVTSGGHYGYTF
. | TRBJ2-7 | few | TRBV11-3 | TGTGCCAGCAGCTCCTCAGGACAGTCCTACGAGCAGTACTTC | CASSSSGQSYEQYF
TRBD1 | TRBJ2-7 | . | TRBV19 | TGTGCCAGTAGATACGGGACAGGGTACGAGCAGTACTTC | CASRYGTGYEQYF
TRBD2 | TRBJ2-3 | . | TRBV29-1 | TGCAGCGTCATTCCCCTGACTAGCAATCTCCTAGGTACGCAGTATTTT | CSVIPLTSNLLGTQYF
. | TRBJ2-3 | once | TRBV2 | TGTGCCAGCAGTGCTACGGGAGCCCCCACAGATACGCAGTATTTT | CASSATGAPTDTQYF
. | TRBJ2-4 | . | TRBV27 | TGTGCCAGCAGCTTGCGAGGGGGCAAAAACATTCAGTACTTC | CASSLRGGKNIQYF
TRBD1 | TRBJ2-7 | few | TRBV5-4 | TGTGCCAGCAGTCCCGGGACAGGTATCTCCTACGAGCAGTACTTC | CASSPGTGISYEQYF
. | TRBJ2-7 | . | TRBV6-1 | TGTGCCAGCAGTGAAGGTCCAGGGGCGGGCTACGAGCAGTACTTC | CASSEGPGAGYEQYF
. | TRBJ2-6 | once | TRBV28 | TGTGCCAGCAGTTTATATCCCACTGGGGCCAACGTCCTGACTTTC | CASSLYPTGANVLTF
. | TRBJ2-1 | . | TRBV28 | TGTGCCAGCAGCCCGAAATCCCTTCCCTACAATGAGCAGTTCTTC | CASSPKSLPYNEQFF
. | TRBJ1-1 | . | TRBV29-1 | TGCAGCGTTGAAGGGCTCGGCTCTGAAGCTTTCTTT | CSVEGLGSEAFF
. | TRBJ2-7 | . | TRBV4-3 | TGCGCCAGCAGCCAAGATTTGTCCCACTACGAGCAGTACTTC | CASSQDLSHYEQYF
TRBD2 | TRBJ2-1 | . | TRBV28 | TGTGCCAGCAGTTTATACACACTAGCGGGAGGGTTGAATGAGCAGTTCTTC | CASSLYTLAGGLNEQFF
. | TRBJ1-2 | . | TRBV7-9 | TGTGCCAGCAGCCTGAGTCCAAACTATGGCTACACCTTC | CASSLSPNYGYTF
TRBD2 | TRBJ2-1 | . | TRBV7-6 | TGTGCCAGCAGCCCGAGTGGAGCGGGGGCATACAATGAGCAGTTCTTC | CASSPSGAGAYNEQFF
TRBD1 | TRBJ2-7 | . | TRBV28 | TGTGCCAGCAGTGCCCGGGACAGGTGGTACGAGCAGTACTTC | CASSARDRWYEQYF
TRBD1 | TRBJ2-7 | few | TRBV27 | TGTGCCAGCAGCTCAGGGGGCTGGTACGAGCAGTACTTC | CASSSGGWYEQYF
TRBD1 | TRBJ1-1 | . | TRBV19 | TGTGCCAGTAGTATAGGAGGAGGGGGCGAAGCTTTCTTT | CASSIGGGGEAFF
. | TRBJ2-7 | . | TRBV14 | TGTGCCAGCAGGAGGGCAGGGGAGGGCTACGAGCAGTACTTC | CASRRAGEGYEQYF
. | TRBJ2-4 | . | TRBV28 | TGTGCCAGCAGTTCCCTGCGGGACTTGGCCAAAAACATTCAGTACTTC | CASSSLRDLAKNIQYF
TRBD2 | TRBJ2-1 | . | TRBV28 | TGTGCCAGCAGTTTAAGCGGGAGGGCCTACAATGAGCAGTTCTTC | CASSLSGRAYNEQFF
. | TRBJ2-1 | . | TRBV2 | TGTGCCATCACAGGGGAAGGGGGGGCGCAGTTCTTC | CAITGEGGAQFF
. | TRBJ2-2 | . | TRBV7-2 | TGTGCCAGCAGCTTCGCCGGGGAGCTGTTTTTT | CASSFAGELFF
. | TRBJ1-3 | few | TRBV28 | TGTGCCAGCAGTTGGGAGACAGCGAGAAACACCATATATTTT | CASSWETARNTIYF
. | TRBJ2-7 | . | TRBV9 | TGTGCCAGCAGCGTAGCTGGGGTCGGTTACGAGCAGTACTTC | CASSVAGVGYEQYF